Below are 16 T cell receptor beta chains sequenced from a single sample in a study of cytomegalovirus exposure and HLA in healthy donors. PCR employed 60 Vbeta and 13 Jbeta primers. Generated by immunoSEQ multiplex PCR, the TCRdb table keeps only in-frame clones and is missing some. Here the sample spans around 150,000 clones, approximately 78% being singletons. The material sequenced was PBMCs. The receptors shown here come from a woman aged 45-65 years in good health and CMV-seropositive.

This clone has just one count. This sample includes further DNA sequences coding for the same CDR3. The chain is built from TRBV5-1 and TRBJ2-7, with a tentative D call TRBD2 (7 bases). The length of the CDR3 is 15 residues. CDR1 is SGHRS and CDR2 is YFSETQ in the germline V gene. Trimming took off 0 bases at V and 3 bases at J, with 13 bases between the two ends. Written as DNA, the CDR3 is TGCGCCAGCAGCTTGGATGCGGGGGCTTTCTACGAGCAGTACTTC. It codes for CASSLDAGAFYEQYF.

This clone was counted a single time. The CDR3 bases are TGTGCCAGCAGCTCATTCATGCCCTACGAGCAGTACTTC. This translates into CASSSFMPYEQYF. V and J are TRBV11-2 and TRBJ2-5; D gene ambiguous. Judging by the DNA end, TRBJ2-7 fits better; the J call may be wrong. This CDR3 comprises 13 residues. The V gene's germline CDR1 is SGHAT and CDR2 FQNNGV.

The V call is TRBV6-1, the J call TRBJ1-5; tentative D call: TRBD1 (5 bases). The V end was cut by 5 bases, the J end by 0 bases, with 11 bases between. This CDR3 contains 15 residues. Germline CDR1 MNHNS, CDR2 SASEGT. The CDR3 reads CASSPRGYSNQPQHF. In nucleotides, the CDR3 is TGTGCCAGCAGTCCCCGGGGGTATAGCAATCAGCCCCAGCATTTT.

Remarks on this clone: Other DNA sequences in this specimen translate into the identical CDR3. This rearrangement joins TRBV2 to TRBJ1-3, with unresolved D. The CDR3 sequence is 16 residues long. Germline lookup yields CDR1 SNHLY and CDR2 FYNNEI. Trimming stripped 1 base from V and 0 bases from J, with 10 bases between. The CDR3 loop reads CASSEGGRFSGNTIYF. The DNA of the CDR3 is TGTGCCAGCAGTGAAGGAGGGAGATTCTCTGGAAACACCATATATTTT.

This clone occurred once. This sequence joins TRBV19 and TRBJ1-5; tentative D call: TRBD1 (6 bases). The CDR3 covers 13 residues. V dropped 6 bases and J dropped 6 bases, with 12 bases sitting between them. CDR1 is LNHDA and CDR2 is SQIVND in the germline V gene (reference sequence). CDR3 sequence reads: CASSRGVSQPQHF. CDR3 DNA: TGTGCCAGTAGCAGGGGAGTAAGTCAGCCCCAGCATTTT. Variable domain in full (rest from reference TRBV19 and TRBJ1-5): DGGITQSPKYLFRKEGQNVTLSCEQNLNHDAMYWYRQDPGQGLRLIYYSQIVNDFQKGDIAEGYSVSREKKESFPLTVTSAQKNPTAFYLCASSRGVSQPQHFGDGTRLSIL.

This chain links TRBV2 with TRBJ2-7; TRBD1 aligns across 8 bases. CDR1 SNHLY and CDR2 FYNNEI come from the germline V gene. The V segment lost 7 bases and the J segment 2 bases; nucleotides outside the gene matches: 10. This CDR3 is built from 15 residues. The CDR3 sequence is CASILPGDRTYEQYF. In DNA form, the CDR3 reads TGTGCCAGCATTCTACCGGGGGACAGGACCTACGAGCAGTACTTC.

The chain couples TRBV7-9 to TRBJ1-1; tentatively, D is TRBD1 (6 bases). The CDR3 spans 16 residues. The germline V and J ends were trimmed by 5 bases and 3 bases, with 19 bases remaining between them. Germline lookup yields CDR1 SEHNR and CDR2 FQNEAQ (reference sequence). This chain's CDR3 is CASSPIRGGGDTEAFF. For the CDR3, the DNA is TGTGCCAGCAGCCCGATCCGGGGAGGGGGAGACACTGAAGCTTTCTTT.

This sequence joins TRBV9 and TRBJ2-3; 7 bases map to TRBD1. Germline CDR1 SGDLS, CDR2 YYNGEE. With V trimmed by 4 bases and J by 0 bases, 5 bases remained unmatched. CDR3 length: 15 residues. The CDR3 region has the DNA TGTGCCAGCAGCTTCAGGGGGAGAAGCACAGATACGCAGTATTTT. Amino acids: CASSFRGRSTDTQYF.

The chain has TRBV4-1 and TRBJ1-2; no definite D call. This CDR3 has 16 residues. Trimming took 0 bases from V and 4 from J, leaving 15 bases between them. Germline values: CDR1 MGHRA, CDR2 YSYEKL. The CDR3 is CASSQDREPTVYGYTF. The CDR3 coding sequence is TGCGCCAGCAGCCAAGATCGCGAGCCTACCGTCTATGGCTACACCTTC.

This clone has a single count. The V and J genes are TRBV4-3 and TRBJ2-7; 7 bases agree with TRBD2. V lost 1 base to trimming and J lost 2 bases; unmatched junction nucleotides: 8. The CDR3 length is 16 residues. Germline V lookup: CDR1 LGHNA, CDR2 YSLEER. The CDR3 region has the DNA TGCGCCAGCAGCCAAGGCGCGGCGGGGGACCCCTACGAGCAGTACTTC. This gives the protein CASSQGAAGDPYEQYF.

The chain's CDR3 is CASSDRVLSTGELFF. CDR3 coding DNA: TGTGCCAGCAGTGATCGGGTGCTTAGCACCGGGGAGCTGTTTTTT. The rearrangement uses TRBV7-8 and TRBJ2-2; D gene ambiguous. The CDR3 runs to 15 residues. Germline V gene sequence: CDR1 SGHVS, CDR2 FQNEAQ. V shed 6 bases and J shed 4 bases, with 15 bases lying between them.

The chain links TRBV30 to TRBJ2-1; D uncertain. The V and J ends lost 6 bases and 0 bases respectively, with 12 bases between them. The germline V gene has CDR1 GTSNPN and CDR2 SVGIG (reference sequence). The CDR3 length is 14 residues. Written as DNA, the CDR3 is TGTGCCTGCCATAGAACGAGCTCCTACAATGAGCAGTTCTTC. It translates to CACHRTSSYNEQFF.

The CDR3 reads CASHRQGGDQPQHF. CDR3 DNA sequence: TGTGCCAGCCACCGACAGGGGGGCGATCAGCCCCAGCATTTT. This chain uses TRBV2 with TRBJ1-5; TRBD1 matches 9 bases. V lost 8 bases and J lost 5; bases outside the gene matches: 7. This CDR3 contains 14 residues. Germline assignment: CDR1 SNHLY and CDR2 FYNNEI.

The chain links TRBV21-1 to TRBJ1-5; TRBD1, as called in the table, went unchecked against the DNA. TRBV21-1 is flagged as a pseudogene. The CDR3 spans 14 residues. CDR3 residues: CASSRTDSNQPQHF. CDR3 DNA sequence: TGTGCCAGCAGCCGGACAGATAGCAATCAGCCCCAGCATTTT.

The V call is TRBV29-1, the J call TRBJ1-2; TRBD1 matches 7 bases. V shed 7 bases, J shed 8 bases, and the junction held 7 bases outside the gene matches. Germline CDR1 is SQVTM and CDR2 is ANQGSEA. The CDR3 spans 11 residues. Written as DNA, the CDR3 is TGCAGCGCACGAGGGGGCGCAGGCTACACCTTC. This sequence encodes CSARGGAGYTF.

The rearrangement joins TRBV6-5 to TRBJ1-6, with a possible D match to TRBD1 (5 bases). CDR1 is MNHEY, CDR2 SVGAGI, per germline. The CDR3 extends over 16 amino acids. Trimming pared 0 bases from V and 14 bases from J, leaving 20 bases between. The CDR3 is CASSYSPGRVATTLHF. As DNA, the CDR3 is TGTGCCAGCAGTTACTCCCCAGGGAGGGTTGCGACCACCCTCCACTTT.